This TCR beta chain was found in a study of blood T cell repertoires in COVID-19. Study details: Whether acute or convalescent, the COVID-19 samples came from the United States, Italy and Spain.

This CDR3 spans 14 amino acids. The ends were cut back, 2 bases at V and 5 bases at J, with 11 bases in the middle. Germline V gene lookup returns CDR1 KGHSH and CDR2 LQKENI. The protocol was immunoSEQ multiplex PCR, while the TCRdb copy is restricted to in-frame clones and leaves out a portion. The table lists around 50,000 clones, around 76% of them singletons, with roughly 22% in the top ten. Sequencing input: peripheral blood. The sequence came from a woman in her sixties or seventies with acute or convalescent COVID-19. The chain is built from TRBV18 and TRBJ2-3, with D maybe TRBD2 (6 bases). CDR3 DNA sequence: TGTGCCAGCTCACCAACGGGGGATGTAGATACGCAGTATTTT. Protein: CASSPTGDVDTQYF. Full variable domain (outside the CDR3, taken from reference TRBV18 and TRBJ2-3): NAGVMQNPRHLVRRRGQEARLRCSPMKGHSHVYWYRQLPEEGLKFMVYLQKENIIDESGMPKERFSAEFPKEGPSILRIQQVVRGDSAAYFCASSPTGDVDTQYFGPGTRLTVL.